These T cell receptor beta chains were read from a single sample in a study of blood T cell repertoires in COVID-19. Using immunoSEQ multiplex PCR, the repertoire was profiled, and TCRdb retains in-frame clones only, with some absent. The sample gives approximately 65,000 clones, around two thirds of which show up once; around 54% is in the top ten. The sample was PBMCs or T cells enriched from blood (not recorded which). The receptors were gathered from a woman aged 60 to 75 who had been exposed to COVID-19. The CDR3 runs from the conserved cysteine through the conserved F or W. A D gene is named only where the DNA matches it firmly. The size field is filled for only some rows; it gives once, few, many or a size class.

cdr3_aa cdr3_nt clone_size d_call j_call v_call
CASSLTGDQSYGYTF TGTGCCAGCAGCTTAACAGGGGATCAGAGCTATGGCTACACCTTC . . TRBJ1-2 TRBV7-3
CATSDTRGDRVATDTQYF TGTGCCACCAGTGATACTCGGGGTGACAGGGTGGCAACAGATACGCAGTATTTT . TRBD1 TRBJ2-3 TRBV24-1
CASSIDGSGEHNEQFF TGTGCCAGTAGTATAGATGGGAGTGGGGAGCACAATGAGCAGTTCTTC . . TRBJ2-1 TRBV19
CSAESGGATEQFF TGCAGCGCCGAGAGCGGGGGGGCCACTGAGCAGTTCTTC . TRBD2 TRBJ2-1 TRBV29-1
CASSTVSQGRTEAFF TGTGCCAGTAGTACCGTATCTCAGGGGAGAACTGAAGCTTTCTTT few . TRBJ1-1 TRBV19
CASRPGQGQETQYF TGTGCCAGCAGACCGGGACAGGGACAAGAGACCCAGTACTTC . TRBD1 TRBJ2-5 TRBV5-5
CASSSGTGLVAFF TGTGCCAGCAGTTCAGGGACAGGGTTGGTAGCTTTCTTT . TRBD1 TRBJ1-1 TRBV12-3/TRBV12-4
CASRGTSGGKDTQYF TGTGCCAGCAGGGGGACTAGCGGGGGGAAAGATACGCAGTATTTT . TRBD2 TRBJ2-3 TRBV2
CASSLVGGRTSGEQYF TGTGCCAGCAGCTTAGTGGGGGGAAGGACTAGTGGCGAGCAGTACTTC . TRBD2 TRBJ2-7 TRBV11-2
CASSRGVMNTEAFF TGTGCCAGCAGCCGGGGGGTTATGAACACTGAAGCTTTCTTT . . TRBJ1-1 TRBV6-5
CASSRDTSGRAGEQFF TGCGCCAGCAGTCGGGATACTAGCGGGAGGGCCGGTGAGCAGTTCTTC few TRBD2 TRBJ2-1 TRBV5-1
CATSRDPGETQYF TGTGCCACCAGCAGAGATCCGGGAGAGACCCAGTACTTC once . TRBJ2-5 TRBV15
CASSEGQGGYGYTF TGTGCCAGCAGTGAAGGGCAGGGAGGCTATGGCTACACCTTC . . TRBJ1-2 TRBV2
CASSLGGLLSEQYF TGTGCCAGCAGCTTAGGCGGACTCCTTTCCGAGCAGTACTTC . . TRBJ2-7 TRBV7-2
CASRDRGNEQFF TGTGCCAGCAGGGACAGGGGGAATGAGCAGTTCTTC . TRBD1 TRBJ2-1 TRBV27
CASSQESGRGETQYF TGCGCCAGCAGCCAAGAGTCCGGAAGGGGAGAGACCCAGTACTTC once . TRBJ2-5 TRBV4-3
CASSQTGTSMGETQYF TGTGCCAGCAGCCAGACCGGGACTAGTATGGGAGAGACCCAGTACTTC . TRBD2 TRBJ2-5 TRBV3-1/TRBV3-2